The 14 T cell receptor beta chains presented below share a single source sample, sequenced in a study of T cells in Graves' hyperthyroidism and ophthalmopathy (dated by TCRdb to the late 2010s). Library preparation was by multiplex PCR. The instrument was an Illumina HiSeq 2000. The TCR beta CDR3 regions were amplified from the RNA transcripts. The first round of RT-PCR for the TCR CDR3 was performed with the HTBI primer set and the Qiagen OneStep RT-PCR kit. TCRdb reworked the public reads: Q25 trimming with fastp, MiXCR clone assembly, productive beta chains retained. Rows are unified per CDR3 protein, each entry keeping the most common DNA and genes. The sample yields about 680,000 distinct CDR3 sequences; 30% to 40% were counted once. About a third of the sample goes to the ten largest clones. Sequencing was performed on blood. Receptors were obtained from a woman aged 40 to 50 with Graves' hyperthyroidism.

The chain carries TRBV7-2 and TRBJ1-2; 7 bases align to TRBD1. The V gene's germline CDR1 is SGHTA and CDR2 FQGNSA. V was clipped by 10 bases and J by 12 bases; unmatched bases: 8. The CDR3 is 10 amino acids. Written as DNA, the CDR3 is TGTGCCACGCGGACAGGAGAGCACACCTTC. This codes for CATRTGEHTF.

The chain uses TRBV3-1 and TRBJ2-7; D possibly corresponds to TRBD1 (5 bases). The ends were cut back, 2 bases at V and 6 bases at J, with 11 bases in the middle. The CDR3 is made up of 13 amino acids. Germline-derived CDR1 and CDR2 are LGHDT and YNNKEL (reference sequence). The CDR3 DNA sequence: TGTGCCAGCAGCCAACTCCAGGGCCCCGAGCAGTACTTC. It is translated as CASSQLQGPEQYF.

This clonotype was detected ten times or more. This chain joins TRBV12-3 or TRBV12-4 and TRBJ1-2, with D hard to call. This CDR3 is 15 amino acids long. V lost 5 bases to trimming and J lost 4 bases, with 17 bases between them. CDR3 amino acids: CASSPSPRRGYGYTF. The CDR3 DNA reads TGTGCCAGCAGTCCCTCACCCAGGCGGGGCTATGGCTACACCTTC.

This clonotype was counted only a few times. The chain is built from TRBV5-1 and TRBJ1-1; TRBD1 is a possible D gene (6 bases). This CDR3 has 15 residues. V was trimmed by 4 bases and J by 1 base, leaving 14 bases between them. The V gene's germline CDR1 is SGHRS and CDR2 YFSETQ. Written as DNA, the CDR3 is TGCGCCAGCAGCCAGAAGACAGGCTCGAACACTGAAGCTTTCTTT. It codes for CASSQKTGSNTEAFF.

The rearrangement links TRBV7-2 to TRBJ1-5; D is ambiguous. This CDR3 spans 15 amino acids. Germline V CDR1 and CDR2: SGHTA, FQGNSA. V lost 1 base and J lost 3, with 10 bases in between. The CDR3 spells CASSLVEGNNQPQHF. The CDR3 DNA is TGTGCCAGCAGCTTAGTTGAAGGGAACAATCAGCCCCAGCATTTT.

This clonotype was counted at least ten times. This chain joins TRBV7-6 and TRBJ1-5, with D unclear. Germline V gene sequence: CDR1 SGHVS, CDR2 FNYEAQ. This CDR3 has 14 amino acids. V was trimmed by 4 bases and J by 6 bases, leaving 13 bases between them. The CDR3 loop is CASSSYKSSQPQHF. The CDR3 DNA is TGTGCCAGCAGCTCCTACAAATCGAGTCAGCCCCAGCATTTT.

The chain recombines TRBV6-5 with TRBJ1-2; D unclear. The CDR3 is made up of 13 amino acids. Germline V lookup: CDR1 MNHEY, CDR2 SVGAGI. V dropped 2 bases and J dropped 5 bases, with 9 bases sitting between them. The CDR3 spells CASSYGSFYGYTF. The CDR3, as DNA: TGTGCCAGCAGTTACGGATCTTTTTATGGCTACACCTTC.

Only a few counts were recorded for this clonotype. The chain links TRBV13 to TRBJ1-1; D ambiguous. This CDR3 comprises 13 residues. V dropped 4 bases and J dropped 10 bases, with 16 bases sitting between them. Germline assignment: CDR1 PRHDT and CDR2 FYEKMQ (reference sequence). In DNA, the CDR3 is TGTGCCAGCAGCTCCCCTTGGACTCGGCGAGCTTTCTTT. Translating it yields CASSSPWTRRAFF.

This clonotype was counted many times. The rearrangement uses TRBV6-6 and TRBJ1-1; the D is unclear. Germline V gene data show CDR1 as MNHNY and CDR2 as SVGAGI (reference sequence). The V end lost 2 bases, the J end lost 1 base, and 5 bases lay between the germline ends. The CDR3 is 13 amino acids. The CDR3 coding sequence is TGTGCCAGCAGTTACGGGGAGAACACTGAAGCTTTCTTT. Encoded protein: CASSYGENTEAFF.

This clonotype was seen ten or more times. The chain is built from TRBV10-3 and TRBJ2-7, with TRBD2 matching 8 bases. The CDR3 extends over 13 amino acids. Germline loops: CDR1 ENHRY, CDR2 SYGVKD. The junction had 10 bases not matched to a gene; V was cut back by 8 bases and J by 7 bases. The CDR3 loop reads CAIADGRAGEQYF. The CDR3 DNA is TGTGCCATCGCGGACGGGAGGGCGGGAGAGCAGTACTTC.

This clonotype has just one count. The chain links TRBV29-1 to TRBJ2-5; TRBD2 matches 13 bases. With 7 bases clipped from V and 5 bases from J, the junction kept 10 bases outside the gene matches. The CDR3 is made up of 15 amino acids. Germline assignment: CDR1 SQVTM and CDR2 ANQGSEA. The chain's CDR3 is CSALGTSGARETQYF. CDR3 bases: TGCAGCGCCCTTGGGACTAGCGGGGCGAGGGAGACCCAGTACTTC.

The chain employs TRBV7-2 and TRBJ2-5, with D tentatively TRBD1 or TRBD2 (5 bases each). Germline values: CDR1 SGHTA, CDR2 FQGNSA. The CDR3 is 14 residues long. V lost 4 bases and J 0 bases, leaving 9 bases between the germline ends. The CDR3 DNA reads as TGTGCCAGCAGCTACCGGGGCAACCAAGAGACCCAGTACTTC. Residues: CASSYRGNQETQYF. Full variable domain (outside the CDR3, taken from reference TRBV7-2 and TRBJ2-5): GAGVSQSPSNKVTEKGKDVELRCDPISGHTALYWYRQSLGQGLEFLIYFQGNSAPDKSGLPSDRFSAERTGGSVSTLTIQRTQQEDSAVYLCASSYRGNQETQYFGPGTRLLVL.

In its sample, this clonotype was seen many times. The chain has TRBV12-3 or TRBV12-4 and TRBJ2-7; TRBD1 matches 7 bases. The CDR3 has 13 amino acids. V was pared by 6 bases and J by 7 bases, with 9 bases of the junction left unmatched. In DNA, the CDR3 is TGTGCCAGCAGCCGCGACAGGGCTCGGGAGCAGTACTTC. Translation gives CASSRDRAREQYF.

A note on this clonotype: This could be a read error, since a much larger clone is one nucleotide away. V gene TRBV7-9 combines with J gene TRBJ2-5, with a possible D match to TRBD2 (5 bases). From germline, CDR1 is SEHNR and CDR2 FQNEAQ (reference sequence). The CDR3 is made up of 15 amino acids. V lost 5 bases and J lost 2, with 15 bases in between. The CDR3 region has the DNA TGTGCCAGCAGCAGAAGACCCCGGGAACAAGAGACCCAGTACTTC. Translating gives CASSRRPREQETQYF. The variable domain in full, completed from reference TRBV7-9 and TRBJ2-5, reads DTGVSQNPRHKITKRGQNVTFRCDPISEHNRLYWYRQTLGQGPEFLTYFQNEAQLEKSRLLSDRFSAERPKGSFSTLEIQRTEQGDSAMYLCASSRRPREQETQYFGPGTRLLVL.